The clone carrying this T cell receptor (beta chain) has just a few counts. Its antigen is currently unknown. Each CDR3 protein is one row after TCRdb ran MiXCR on the 5' RACE reads. The data contain 550,000 to 800,000 distinct CDR3 sequences, roughly 7.2% of them singletons. This sample stems from a study of identical twins. Per germline, CDR1 SQVTM and CDR2 ANQGSEA. The ends lost 7 bases at V and 4 bases at J; junction bases unmatched: 7. This CDR3 spans 13 amino acids. Overall study findings and caveats: Possibly, invariant MAIT and iNKT cells partly confounded zero-insertion analyses. Twins' surplus sharing was weaker for beta out-of-frame sequences.

Donors were all healthy Caucasians. This sample also belongs to another study, concerning yellow fever vaccine responses in identical twins.

The sequencing sample was made of PBMCs. This TCR came from a woman aged 18-29 years in good health. The chain combines TRBV29-1 with TRBJ1-5, with 7 bases aligning to TRBD1. The CDR3 region is CSAPGQYNQPQHF. DNA for the CDR3: TGCAGCGCCCCGGGACAGTATAATCAGCCCCAGCATTTT.